This passage covers 31 T cell receptor beta chains from one sample sequenced in a study of identical twins. TCRdb re-called the 5' RACE reads with MiXCR, one entry per CDR3 protein. The sample lists 1,800,000 or so distinct CDR3 sequences, roughly a third seen once, with 0.27% in the top ten. The sample comprised cord blood. These TCRs come from a newborn girl in good health.

The chain recombines TRBV7-9 with TRBJ1-1; 7 positions match TRBD1. V trimming: 6 bases; J trimming: 1 base; junction bases outside the gene matches: 14. CDR3 length: 17 residues. Germline CDR1 is SEHNR and CDR2 is FQNEAQ (reference sequence). This CDR3 is CASRRLQPGQRNTEAFF. In DNA form, the CDR3 reads TGTGCCAGCAGACGCCTTCAACCGGGACAGAGGAACACTGAAGCTTTCTTT.

The V gene is TRBV27, the J gene TRBJ2-2, with D possibly matching TRBD2 (5 bases). The CDR3 totals 15 residues. Germline values: CDR1 MNHEY, CDR2 SMNVEV (reference sequence). With 3 bases removed from V and 1 base from J, the gap between germline ends came to 9 bases. The chain's CDR3 is CASSLQRGNTGELFF. In DNA, the CDR3 is TGTGCCAGCAGTTTGCAACGGGGGAACACCGGGGAGCTGTTTTTT.

This clonotype was seen repeatedly, ten times or more. This chain joins TRBV28 and TRBJ2-7, with 9 bases fitting TRBD1. CDR1 MDHEN and CDR2 SYDVKM come from the germline V gene. The J segment lost 3 bases and the V segment lost 3 bases, leaving 3 bases of the junction unmatched. This CDR3 is built from 14 residues. CDR3 amino acids: CASSFGDRDYEQYF. DNA for the CDR3: TGTGCCAGCAGTTTTGGGGACAGGGACTACGAGCAGTACTTC.

The chain carries TRBV9 and TRBJ1-1; 8 bases align to TRBD1. Germline CDR1 and CDR2: SGDLS and YYNGEE. With V trimmed by 1 base and J by 10 bases, 12 bases remained unmatched. The CDR3 spans 15 residues. The CDR3 region has the DNA TGTGCCAGCAGCGTATTGCGGACAGGGCGGTGCGGAGCTTTCTTT. This sequence encodes CASSVLRTGRCGAFF.

V is TRBV6-4 and J is TRBJ1-1, with 7 bases that match TRBD1. The V gene end was trimmed by 6 bases and the J gene end by 11 bases; junction bases not matched to a gene: 18. Germline V lookup: CDR1 MRHNA, CDR2 SNTAGT. The CDR3 length is 15 residues. CDR3 loop: CASRPTTDRAQMAFF. In DNA, the CDR3 is TGTGCCAGCAGGCCTACCACCGACAGGGCTCAGATGGCTTTCTTT.

The rearrangement joins TRBV9 to TRBJ2-1; D remains unclear. V lost 0 bases and J 7 bases, leaving 8 bases between the germline ends. The CDR3 has 13 residues. Germline V lookup: CDR1 SGDLS, CDR2 YYNGEE. The CDR3 DNA sequence: TGTGCCAGCAGCGTAGGGGCCGGGAATGAGCAGTTCTTC. It translates to CASSVGAGNEQFF.

Regarding this clonotype: An end of the junction does not agree with germline; a read error may underlie this. The chain links TRBV6-1 to TRBJ2-7, with 7 nucleotides matching TRBD2. This CDR3 has 12 residues. The germline CDR1 and CDR2 sequences are MNHNS and SASEGT. As DNA, the CDR3 is TGTGCCGGCAGCGAAGCGGGGTTCGGGCAGTACTTC. It encodes CAGSEAGFGQYF.

The CDR3 bases are TGCGCCAGCAGCTTGGTTATTATGAGACAGGTCCCATTCCCCTACAATGGGCAGTACTTC. Its translation is CASSLVIMRQVPFPYNGQYF. The rearrangement joins TRBV5-1 to TRBJ2-5; D possibly corresponds to TRBD1 (6 bases). The CDR3 totals 20 residues. Germline values: CDR1 SGHRS, CDR2 YFSETQ. V lost 0 bases to trimming and J lost 11 bases, with 35 bases between them.

The sample holds a few counts of this clonotype. The chain carries TRBV5-5 and TRBJ2-3; D gene ambiguous. Germline V gene data show CDR1 as SGHKS and CDR2 as YYEKEE (reference sequence). The V and J ends lost 3 bases and 5 bases respectively, with 16 bases between them. The CDR3 has 15 amino acids. The CDR3, as DNA: TGTGCCAGCAGCTGGTTCGGACGGAGCGAAGATACGCAGTATTTT. Its translation: CASSWFGRSEDTQYF. Combining the CDR3 with reference TRBV5-5 and TRBJ2-3 gives the whole variable domain DAGVTQSPTHLIKTRGQQVTLRCSPISGHKSVSWYQQVLGQGPQFIFQYYEKEERGRGNFPDRFSARQFPNYSSELNVNALLLGDSALYLCASSWFGRSEDTQYFGPGTRLTVL.

There are a few counts of this clonotype. This chain connects TRBV12-3 or TRBV12-4 to TRBJ1-1; D is unclear. The CDR3 extends over 16 amino acids. V lost 3 bases to trimming and J lost 1 base, with 15 bases between them. DNA of the CDR3: TGTGCCAGCAGTTTTAACAGAGGACGGCCGAACACTGAAGCTTTCTTT. It codes for CASSFNRGRPNTEAFF.

This clonotype was found many times. This chain connects TRBV29-1 to TRBJ2-7, with D perhaps TRBD1 or TRBD2 (5 bases each). The CDR3 contains 12 residues. V shed 4 bases and J shed 4 bases, with 11 bases lying between them. The germline V gene has CDR1 SQVTM and CDR2 ANQGSEA. The CDR3 sequence is CSVGDLRYEQYF. CDR3 bases: TGCAGCGTTGGGGACCTTCGGTACGAGCAGTACTTC.

As to this clonotype: At one of its ends the junction is not consistent with the germline gene, which may arise from a read error. The chain uses TRBV7-2 and TRBJ2-3, with 13 nucleotides matching TRBD2. There are 16 residues in the CDR3. The germline V gene encodes CDR1 SGHTA and CDR2 FQGNSA. CDR3: CASSQRTSGGTGTQYF. The CDR3 DNA sequence: TGTGCCAGCAGCCAACGGACTAGCGGGGGCACAGGTACGCAGTATTTT.

The table lists this clonotype with many counts. This CDR3 is CASSFRQDVDTQYF. DNA of the CDR3: TGTGCCAGCAGTTTCAGGCAGGATGTTGATACGCAGTATTTT. The chain has TRBV12-3 or TRBV12-4 and TRBJ2-3; no clear D gene. V lost 3 bases and J 6 bases, leaving 13 bases between the germline ends. CDR3 length: 14 amino acids.

The CDR3 nucleotides read TGCAGTGCTAGGGACAGTGAGCAGTTCTTC. Translation: CSARDSEQFF. The chain carries TRBV20-1 and TRBJ2-1; possibly TRBD1 for D (6 bases). Germline CDR1 DFQATT, CDR2 SNEGSKA (reference sequence). The CDR3 consists of 10 residues. Trimming left V 3 bases short and J 9 bases short, with 6 bases between.

This clonotype has more than one count but fewer than ten. The chain has TRBV4-2 and TRBJ2-7; 9 bases fit TRBD2. This CDR3 spans 17 amino acids. The junction had 13 bases not matched to a gene; V was cut back by 4 bases and J by 3 bases. CDR1 LGHNA and CDR2 YNFKEQ come from the germline V gene. The CDR3, as DNA: TGTGCCAGCAGCCTCCGTGGAGGGCTAGCGGGGTTCTACGAGCAGTACTTC. Its protein product is CASSLRGGLAGFYEQYF.

This clonotype was seen more than once but under ten times. The genes are TRBV28 and TRBJ2-7, with 7 bases aligning to TRBD1. This CDR3 spans 14 amino acids. J lost 3 bases, V lost 5 bases, and 7 bases had no gene match. Germline assignment: CDR1 MDHEN and CDR2 SYDVKM. CDR3 amino acids: CASSNRQGDYEQYF. In DNA form, the CDR3 reads TGTGCCAGCAGTAACCGACAGGGTGACTACGAGCAGTACTTC.

This clonotype was detected many times. This chain uses TRBV7-9 with TRBJ1-4; D is unclear. This CDR3 is built from 12 residues. Trimming left V 5 bases short and J 6 bases short, with 7 bases between. CDR1 is SEHNR and CDR2 is FQNEAQ in the germline V gene (reference sequence). CDR3 protein: CASSLGHEKLFF. CDR3 sequence (DNA): TGTGCCAGCAGCCTCGGACATGAAAAACTGTTTTTT.

This chain links TRBV7-8 with TRBJ2-1; 7 bases fit TRBD2. Germline values: CDR1 SGHVS, CDR2 FQNEAQ. V was pared by 2 bases and J by 3 bases, with 10 bases of the junction left unmatched. The CDR3 runs to 17 residues. DNA of the CDR3: TGTGCCAGCAGCTTAAGCCGGGCGGGAGTAGGCTACAATGAGCAGTTCTTC. This codes for CASSLSRAGVGYNEQFF.

This chain uses TRBV12-3 or TRBV12-4 with TRBJ2-1; 7 bases match TRBD2. Trimming removed 5 bases from V and 3 bases from J; junction bases left unmatched: 7. The CDR3 is made up of 15 amino acids. CDR3 sequence reads: CASSPRTRIYNEQFF. The CDR3 DNA sequence: TGTGCCAGCAGTCCCCGGACTAGGATCTACAATGAGCAGTTCTTC.

The chain uses TRBV3-1 and TRBJ2-2; TRBD2 aligns across 10 bases. V gave up 1 base and J gave up 6 bases; unmatched junction bases: 2. CDR3 length: 15 amino acids. CDR1 is LGHDT and CDR2 is YNNKEL in the germline V gene (reference sequence). This chain's CDR3 is CASSQGAGGPGELFF. CDR3 DNA sequence: TGTGCCAGCAGCCAAGGAGCGGGGGGGCCCGGGGAGCTGTTTTTT.

The chain combines TRBV3-1 with TRBJ2-1, with D perhaps matching TRBD2 (6 bases). Looked up from germline, CDR1 is LGHDT and CDR2 is YNNKEL (reference sequence). Trimming pared 0 bases from V and 6 bases from J, leaving 12 bases between. The length of the CDR3 is 15 residues. The CDR3 is CASSQDLAGSNEQFF. CDR3 in DNA: TGTGCCAGCAGCCAAGATCTGGCGGGGAGCAATGAGCAGTTCTTC.

This chain uses TRBV6-1 with TRBJ1-6; D gene uncertain. The germline V and J ends were trimmed by 3 bases and 8 bases, with 17 bases remaining between them. Per the germline V gene, CDR1 is MNHNS and CDR2 is SASEGT. The CDR3 loop spans 16 amino acids. The CDR3 is CASSEWFSQDDSPLHF. As DNA, the CDR3 is TGTGCCAGCAGTGAGTGGTTTTCGCAGGATGATTCACCCCTCCACTTT.

CDR3 nucleotides: TGTGCCAGCAGTTCGGGACATAATAATTCACCCCTCCACTTT. This encodes CASSSGHNNSPLHF. This rearrangement joins TRBV12-3 or TRBV12-4 to TRBJ1-6; D might be TRBD1 (6 bases). Trimming shortened V by 4 bases and J by 5 bases, and 9 bases separated the two germline ends. The CDR3 is 14 residues long.

The chain uses TRBV5-1 and TRBJ2-4; 13 bases align to TRBD2. The better agreement between TRBJ2-7 and the DNA end casts doubt on the J call. In germline, CDR1 is SGHRS, CDR2 YFSETQ. The CDR3 contains 17 residues. Here the CDR3 reads CASSLTSGRASAYEQYF. Here the CDR3 DNA reads TGCGCCAGCAGCTTGACTAGCGGGAGGGCCTCCGCCTACGAGCAGTACTTC.

The chain uses TRBV10-3 and TRBJ2-1, with D possibly being TRBD2 (6 bases). Deletions cut 0 bases from V and 5 bases from J, with 14 bases between. This CDR3 is 16 amino acids long. Germline V gene sequence: CDR1 ENHRY, CDR2 SYGVKD. CDR3 in amino acids: CAISESKLAGDNEQFF. CDR3 nucleotide sequence: TGTGCCATCAGTGAGTCGAAACTAGCAGGCGACAATGAGCAGTTCTTC.

The rearrangement links TRBV28 to TRBJ2-2; TRBD2 is a possible D gene (6 bases). This CDR3 contains 18 residues. Germline V CDR1 and CDR2: MDHEN, SYDVKM. The ends were cut back, 7 bases at V and 5 bases at J, with 26 bases in the middle. CDR3 nucleotides: TGTGCCAGCACTCCAATACAGGACGGAGGGCCGGGGACCGGGGAGCTGTTTTTT. Translating it yields CASTPIQDGGPGTGELFF.

This chain links TRBV7-6 with TRBJ2-1, with 13 nucleotides matching TRBD2. This CDR3 contains 18 residues. CDR1 and CDR2 from the germline V gene are SGHVS and FNYEAQ. V gave up 2 bases and J gave up 1 base; unmatched junction bases: 5. CDR3: CASSLTSGRVSSYNEQFF. The CDR3, as DNA: TGTGCCAGCAGCTTAACTAGCGGGAGGGTCAGTTCCTACAATGAGCAGTTCTTC.

The J gene is TRBJ2-5, the V gene TRBV21-1; the listed D gene, TRBD2, was not tested against the DNA. TRBV21-1 represents a pseudogene. This CDR3 has 17 amino acids. In nucleotides, the CDR3 is TGTGCCAGCAGCAAGACCGGGACTGGCGGGAGAGGGGAGACCCAGTACTTC. It encodes CASSKTGTGGRGETQYF.

This clonotype was detected a few times. The chain links TRBV10-2 to TRBJ2-7; 10 bases align to TRBD1. With V trimmed by 6 bases and J by 3 bases, 11 bases remained unmatched. Per germline, CDR1 WSHSY and CDR2 SAAADI. This CDR3 comprises 16 residues. This CDR3 reads CASSAVVGDRGYEQYF. The CDR3 DNA sequence: TGCGCCAGCAGCGCGGTGGTAGGGGACAGGGGCTACGAGCAGTACTTC.

This clonotype was seen repeatedly, ten times or more. The rearrangement links TRBV10-3 to TRBJ2-3; the D is unclear. Looked up from germline, CDR1 is ENHRY and CDR2 is SYGVKD. The length of the CDR3 is 12 residues. Trimming removed 11 bases at V and 9 bases at J, with 18 bases between. The CDR3 protein is CASSEGPGTQYF. In DNA, the CDR3 is TGTGCCTCTTCGGAAGGCCCCGGCACGCAGTATTTT.

This clonotype is a singleton in its sample. DNA of the CDR3: TGTGCCAGCTCACTCCCCAGACGCAGGGGGTGGTTGAGCACTGAAGCTTTCTTT. Translation: CASSLPRRRGWLSTEAFF. The V gene is TRBV18, the J gene TRBJ1-1; 7 bases line up with TRBD1. J lost 4 bases, V lost 4 bases, and 18 bases had no gene match. CDR3 length: 18 amino acids. Germline V gene lookup returns CDR1 KGHSH and CDR2 LQKENI.